One sample yielded the 20 T cell receptor beta chains listed below, sequenced in a study of blood T cell repertoires in COVID-19. The method was immunoSEQ multiplex PCR; TCRdb's version includes in-frame clones alone and lacks a portion of them. The sample yields about 25,000 clones, 85% to 90% seen once. Sequenced sample: peripheral blood. Every receptor here comes from a man between 65 and 85 years old with active COVID-19.

The chain joins TRBV27 to TRBJ2-7, with TRBD2 matching over 12 bases. The CDR3 runs to 12 residues. Per the germline V gene, CDR1 is MNHEY and CDR2 is SMNVEV (reference sequence). V trimming: 7 bases; J trimming: 12 bases; junction bases outside the gene matches: 7. CDR3 sequence: CASMTSGGFWYF. The CDR3 coding sequence is TGTGCCAGCATGACTAGCGGGGGTTTTTGGTACTTC.

The rearrangement joins TRBV2 to TRBJ2-3; tentatively, D is TRBD1 (6 bases). Germline V CDR1 and CDR2: SNHLY, FYNNEI. The CDR3 extends over 15 amino acids. With 6 bases removed from V and 0 bases from J, the gap between germline ends came to 13 bases. CDR3 residues: CASSPGHGSTDTQYF. CDR3 DNA sequence: TGTGCCAGCAGCCCGGGACACGGAAGCACAGATACGCAGTATTTT.

The V call is TRBV29-1, the J call TRBJ2-1; the D gene is possibly TRBD1 (5 bases). The CDR3 spans 14 residues. Germline assignment: CDR1 SQVTM and CDR2 ANQGSEA. The ends were cut back, 4 bases at V and 7 bases at J, with 17 bases in the middle. The CDR3 here is CSVAQGQGGNEQFF. CDR3 sequence (DNA): TGCAGCGTTGCCCAAGGGCAGGGTGGGAATGAGCAGTTCTTC.

The chain links TRBV6-5 to TRBJ2-4; 9 positions agree with TRBD1. CDR3 length: 14 residues. Trimming took 5 bases from V and 7 from J; bases not matched to a gene: 6. The germline V gene encodes CDR1 MNHEY and CDR2 SVGAGI. CDR3 in amino acids: CASSPGQGGNIQYF. In DNA form, the CDR3 reads TGTGCCAGCAGTCCGGGACAGGGCGGGAACATTCAGTACTTC.

CDR3 bases: TGTGCCAGCAGTAAACAGGGGGCCGAGACCCAGTACTTC. It encodes CASSKQGAETQYF. The genes are TRBV27 and TRBJ2-5, with 9 nucleotides matching TRBD1. Germline V gene lookup returns CDR1 MNHEY and CDR2 SMNVEV (reference sequence). CDR3 size: 13 residues. Germline trimming cut 5 bases from V and 5 bases from J; bases unmatched to any gene: 3.

There are a few counts of this clone. The chain links TRBV28 to TRBJ2-7, with D possibly being TRBD1 (6 bases). The CDR3 extends over 17 amino acids. Germline loops: CDR1 MDHEN, CDR2 SYDVKM. V dropped 3 bases and J dropped 0 bases, with 18 bases sitting between them. The CDR3 protein is CASSFPPRTAFSYEQYF. The CDR3 bases are TGTGCCAGCAGTTTTCCGCCAAGGACAGCCTTCTCCTACGAGCAGTACTTC.

The genes are TRBV12-3 or TRBV12-4 and TRBJ2-3; D gene unclear. V was pared by 3 bases and J by 3 bases, with 7 bases between. The CDR3 totals 13 residues. CDR3 coding DNA: TGTGCCAGCAGTTTGGGCTTAACAGATACGCAGTATTTT. Translating gives CASSLGLTDTQYF.

This chain connects TRBV11-2 to TRBJ2-1, with 9 positions matching TRBD2. The germline gives CDR1 SGHAT, CDR2 FQNNGV. J was trimmed by 8 bases and V by 1 base; bases with no gene match: 6. This CDR3 region has 15 residues. CDR3 sequence: CASSLGAGGPYEQFF. CDR3 in DNA: TGTGCCAGCAGCTTAGGGGCGGGGGGGCCCTATGAGCAGTTCTTC.

The V gene is TRBV5-1, the J gene TRBJ2-7; a possible D gene is TRBD2 (5 bases). This CDR3 spans 14 amino acids. Trimming shortened V by 1 base and J by 1 base, and 9 bases separated the two germline ends. Germline V gene sequence: CDR1 SGHRS, CDR2 YFSETQ. In DNA, the CDR3 is TGCGCCAGCAGCTTGAGTCGGGAATCCTACGAGCAGTACTTC. The encoded protein is CASSLSRESYEQYF.

The V and J genes are TRBV11-2 and TRBJ2-7; weak D call: TRBD2 (6 bases). V was trimmed by 1 base and J by 3 bases, leaving 7 bases between them. CDR1 and CDR2 from the germline V gene are SGHAT and FQNNGV. The CDR3 runs 13 residues. The CDR3 sequence is CASSLGTIYEQYF. The DNA of the CDR3 is TGTGCCAGCAGCTTAGGGACTATCTACGAGCAGTACTTC.

The rearrangement joins TRBV5-1 to TRBJ1-1; a weak D match, TRBD1 (6 bases). Germline V CDR1 and CDR2: SGHRS, YFSETQ. V was trimmed by 4 bases and J by 4 bases, leaving 14 bases between them. This CDR3 is built from 14 residues. The CDR3 DNA is TGCGCCAGCAGCCCAGACCCAGGGGTCACTGAAGCTTTCTTT. Protein: CASSPDPGVTEAFF.

This clone was observed a single time. The gene calls are TRBV4-3 and TRBJ1-4, with D tentatively TRBD1 (5 bases). The germline V gene has CDR1 LGHNA and CDR2 YSLEER. This CDR3 spans 15 amino acids. V lost 2 bases, J lost 4 bases, and 11 bases lay in between. The CDR3 loop reads CASSQRGARNEKLFF. CDR3 DNA sequence: TGCGCCAGCAGCCAACGTGGGGCACGTAATGAAAAACTGTTTTTT.

The chain is built from TRBV6-1 and TRBJ2-7; D remains ambiguous. The CDR3 is made up of 14 amino acids. Trimming took 1 base from V and 2 from J, leaving 9 bases between them. Germline assignment: CDR1 MNHNS and CDR2 SASEGT. The CDR3 loop reads CASSEGPSAYEQYF. For the CDR3, the DNA is TGTGCCAGCAGTGAAGGGCCGAGCGCCTACGAGCAGTACTTC.

The V call is TRBV29-1, the J call TRBJ2-5, with a tentative D call TRBD1 (6 bases). The ends were cut back, 1 base at V and 3 bases at J, with 9 bases in the middle. CDR1 SQVTM and CDR2 ANQGSEA come from the germline V gene. The CDR3 covers 13 residues. The CDR3 sequence: CSVEGGGKETQYF. The CDR3 region has the DNA TGCAGCGTTGAAGGAGGGGGAAAAGAGACCCAGTACTTC.

The rearrangement uses TRBV9 and TRBJ1-2; D might be TRBD1 (5 bases). The CDR3 spans 14 residues. In germline, CDR1 is SGDLS, CDR2 YYNGEE. The V and J ends lost 0 bases and 2 bases respectively, with 8 bases between them. The CDR3 sequence is CASSVGGENYGYTF. The CDR3 coding sequence is TGTGCCAGCAGCGTAGGGGGGGAGAACTATGGCTACACCTTC.

The chain carries TRBV14 and TRBJ1-3; no reliable D call. The CDR3 covers 14 residues. Germline CDR1 and CDR2: SGHDN and FVKESK. Trimming shortened V by 6 bases and J by 0 bases, and 9 bases separated the two germline ends. This chain's CDR3 is CASRMSYSGNTIYF. The CDR3 region has the DNA TGTGCCAGCAGAATGAGTTACTCTGGAAACACCATATATTTT.

The chain carries TRBV19 and TRBJ1-2, with 7 bases identical to TRBD1. Germline-derived CDR1 and CDR2 are LNHDA and SQIVND (reference sequence). The trim removed 3 bases at V and 8 bases at J, leaving 15 bases unmatched. The CDR3 totals 16 residues. The CDR3 sequence is CASSIPRTGEMGGYTF. CDR3 nucleotide sequence: TGTGCCAGTAGTATTCCCCGGACAGGAGAAATGGGAGGCTACACCTTC. The full variable domain, its missing parts supplied by reference TRBV19 and TRBJ1-2, is DGGITQSPKYLFRKEGQNVTLSCEQNLNHDAMYWYRQDPGQGLRLIYYSQIVNDFQKGDIAEGYSVSREKKESFPLTVTSAQKNPTAFYLCASSIPRTGEMGGYTFGSGTRLTVV.

The gene calls are TRBV30 and TRBJ2-7; weak D call: TRBD2 (5 bases). The germline V gene has CDR1 GTSNPN and CDR2 SVGIG (reference sequence). The CDR3 extends over 13 amino acids. CDR3 protein: CALNPPGTYEQYF. Written as DNA, the CDR3 is TGTGCTCTAAACCCTCCGGGAACCTACGAGCAGTACTTC. The full variable domain, its missing parts supplied by reference TRBV30 and TRBJ2-7, is SQTIHQWPATLVQPVGSPLSLECTVEGTSNPNLYWYRQAAGRGLQLLFYSVGIGQISSEVPQNLSASRPQDRQFILSSKKLLLSDSGFYLCALNPPGTYEQYFGPGTRLTVT.

The chain joins TRBV5-1 to TRBJ1-4; no clear D gene. The CDR3 is 15 residues long. The germline V gene has CDR1 SGHRS and CDR2 YFSETQ. Trimming stripped 4 bases from V and 8 bases from J, with 18 bases between. DNA of the CDR3: TGCGCCAGCAGCAACGACCGCGCTGGGAGAGAAAAACTGTTTTTT. Protein product: CASSNDRAGREKLFF.

This sequence joins TRBV5-1 and TRBJ2-7; TRBD2 matches 8 bases. The germline V gene has CDR1 SGHRS and CDR2 YFSETQ. Trimming at V came to 4 bases and at J to 3 bases, leaving 6 bases not matched to a gene. The CDR3 is 14 amino acids. The CDR3 loop is CASSRGGQFYEQYF. The CDR3 nucleotides are TGCGCCAGCAGCCGGGGGGGCCAATTCTACGAGCAGTACTTC. Looking up the rest from reference TRBV5-1 and TRBJ2-7 gives the full variable domain: KAGVTQTPRYLIKTRGQQVTLSCSPISGHRSVSWYQQTPGQGLQFLFEYFSETQRNKGNFPGRFSGRQFSNSRSEMNVSTLELGDSALYLCASSRGGQFYEQYFGPGTRLTVT.